This TCR beta chain was sequenced in a study of shared clonotypes between healthy human individuals. As defined, naive CD8 cells were CD45RO-negative and positively selected for CCR7, with terminally differentiated effector memory CD45RA+ cells excluded. Researchers ran the assay at a deep level. Produced via immunoSEQ multiplex PCR; TCRdb's table is partial and in-frame only. The profile shows roughly 590,000 clones, around 95% of them singletons. Germline CDR1 and CDR2: SGHVT and SQSDAQ. This CDR3 comprises 14 residues. The V end was cut by 4 bases, the J end by 3 bases, with 11 bases between. Sequenced: naive CD8+ T cells sorted from blood. The origin of this receptor is a woman in her twenties or thirties in good health. The gene calls are TRBV7-4 and TRBJ2-3; a possible D gene is TRBD2 (6 bases). CDR3 bases: TGTGCCAGCAGCTCCCTAGCGCTTACAGATACGCAGTATTTT. Amino acid sequence: CASSSLALTDTQYF.